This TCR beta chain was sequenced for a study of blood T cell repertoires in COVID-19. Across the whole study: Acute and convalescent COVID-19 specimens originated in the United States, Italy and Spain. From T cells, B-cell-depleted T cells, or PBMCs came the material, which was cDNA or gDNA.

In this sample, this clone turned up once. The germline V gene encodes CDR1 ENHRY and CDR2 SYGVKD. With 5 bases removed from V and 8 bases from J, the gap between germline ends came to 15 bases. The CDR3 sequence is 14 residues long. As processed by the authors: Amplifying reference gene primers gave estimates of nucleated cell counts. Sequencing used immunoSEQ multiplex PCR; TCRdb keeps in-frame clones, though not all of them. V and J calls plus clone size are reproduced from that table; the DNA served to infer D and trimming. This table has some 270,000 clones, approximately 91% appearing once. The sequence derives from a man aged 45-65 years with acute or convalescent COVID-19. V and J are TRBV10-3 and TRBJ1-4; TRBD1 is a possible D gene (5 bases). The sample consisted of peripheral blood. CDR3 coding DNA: TGTGCCATCAGTCCCGCGGGGGGAGGGGAAAAACTGTTTTTT. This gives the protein CAISPAGGGEKLFF.